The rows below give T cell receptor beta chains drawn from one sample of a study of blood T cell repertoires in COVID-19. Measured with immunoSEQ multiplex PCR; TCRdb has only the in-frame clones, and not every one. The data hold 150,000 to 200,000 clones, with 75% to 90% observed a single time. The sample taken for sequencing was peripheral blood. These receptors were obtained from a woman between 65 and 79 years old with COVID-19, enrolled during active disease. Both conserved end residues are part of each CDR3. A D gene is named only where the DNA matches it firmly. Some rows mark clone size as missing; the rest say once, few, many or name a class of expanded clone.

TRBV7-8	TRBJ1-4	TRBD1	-	TGTGCCAGCAGCCCCGGGACAGGGATAAATGAAAAACTGTTTTTT	CASSPGTGINEKLFF
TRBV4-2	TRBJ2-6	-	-	TGTGCCAGCAGCCAAGGGGGCTTGCTGGGGACCAACGTCCTGACTTTC	CASSQGGLLGTNVLTF
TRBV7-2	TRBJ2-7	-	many	TGTGCCAGCAGCTTTAATGGGGACACCTACGAGCAGTACTTC	CASSFNGDTYEQYF
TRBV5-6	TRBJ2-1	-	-	TGTGCCAGCAGCTCACCCGGGGAGGCGCACCAGTTCTTC	CASSSPGEAHQFF
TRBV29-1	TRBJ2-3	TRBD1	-	TGCAGCGTTGAATTCGGGGACAGGGGTCCTAGCACAGATACGCAGTATTTT	CSVEFGDRGPSTDTQYF
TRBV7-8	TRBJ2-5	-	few	TGTGCCAGCAGCTTAGCGCTAGGTAGCGGTTTAGTTATTGAGACCCAGTACTTC	CASSLALGSGLVIETQYF
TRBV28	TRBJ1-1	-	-	TGTGCCAGCAGTTTTGGACAGATGAACACTGAAGCTTTCTTT	CASSFGQMNTEAFF
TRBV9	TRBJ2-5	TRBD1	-	TGTGCCAGCAGCGTTTGGACCGGGACAGCACAAGAGACCCAGTACTTC	CASSVWTGTAQETQYF
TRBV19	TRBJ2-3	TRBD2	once	TGTGCCAGTAGTATGGTAACTAGCGGCACAGATACGCAGTATTTT	CASSMVTSGTDTQYF
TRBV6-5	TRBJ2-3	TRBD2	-	TGTGCCAGCACTAGGGGACTAGCCGATACGCAGTATTTT	CASTRGLADTQYF
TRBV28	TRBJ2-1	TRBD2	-	TGTGCCAGCAGTCCACCTGAGGGTAGCGGGAGGGATGATGAGCAGTTCTTC	CASSPPEGSGRDDEQFF
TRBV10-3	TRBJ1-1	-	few	TGTGCCATAAGGGGGAACACTGAAGCTTTCTTT	CAIRGNTEAFF
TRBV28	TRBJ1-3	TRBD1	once	TGTGCCAGCAGTTCACAGGGGGCGGCTGGAAACACCATATATTTT	CASSSQGAAGNTIYF
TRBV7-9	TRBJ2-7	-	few	TGTGCCAGCAGCTTCCTCGGCAGACACTACGAGCAGTACTTC	CASSFLGRHYEQYF
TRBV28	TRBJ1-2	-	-	TGTGCCAGCAGTTCCACGGGACTTCTTAGTAGTGTTGGGGTTAATGGCTACACCTTC	CASSSTGLLSSVGVNGYTF
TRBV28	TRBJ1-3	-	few	TGTGCCAGCAGTTTAAAACGGAGTCAACCCGGAAACACCATATATTTT	CASSLKRSQPGNTIYF
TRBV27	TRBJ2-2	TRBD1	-	TGTGCCAGCAACCCAGAAAGACAGGGGCTGACCGGGGAGCTGTTTTTT	CASNPERQGLTGELFF
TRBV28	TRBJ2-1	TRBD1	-	TGTGCCAGCATCGCTACAGAGGGGGCCCGCTACAATGAGCAGTTCTTC	CASIATEGARYNEQFF
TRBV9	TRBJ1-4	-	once	TGTGCCAGCAGCGTAGGGGTCGGGGCTAATGAAAAACTGTTTTTT	CASSVGVGANEKLFF
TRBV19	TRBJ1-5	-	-	TGTGCCAGTACCCCACAGGGACGTAGCAATCAGCCCCAGCATTTT	CASTPQGRSNQPQHF
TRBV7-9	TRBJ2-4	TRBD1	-	TGTGCCAGCAGCTTACAGGGGGCGGCCAAAAACATTCAGTACTTC	CASSLQGAAKNIQYF
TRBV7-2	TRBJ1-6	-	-	TGTGCCAGCAGCTTAGTTCCAGATTCACCCCTCCACTTT	CASSLVPDSPLHF
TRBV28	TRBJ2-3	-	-	TGTGCCAGCGGGAGACGCACAGATACGCAGTATTTT	CASGRRTDTQYF
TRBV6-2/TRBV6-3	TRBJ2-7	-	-	TGTGCCAGCAGTTACTCCGGCAGGTCCAGCGAGCAGTACTTC	CASSYSGRSSEQYF
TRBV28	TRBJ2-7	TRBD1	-	TGTGCCAGCAGCCAAGACAGGGAAGTTTACGAGCAGTACTTC	CASSQDREVYEQYF
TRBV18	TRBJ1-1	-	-	TGTGCCAGCTCACCACCACGGGGTGAAGTAGTGGCTTTCTTT	CASSPPRGEVVAFF
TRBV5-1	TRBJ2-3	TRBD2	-	TGCGCCAGCAGCTTGGGAGCGGGGCTTCGGGAGGGCCGGAAAGATACGCAGTATTTT	CASSLGAGLREGRKDTQYF
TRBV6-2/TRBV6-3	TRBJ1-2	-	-	TGTGCCAGCAGTTACTCAGCAGGGAGGGACTATGGCTACACCTTC	CASSYSAGRDYGYTF
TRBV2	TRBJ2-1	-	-	TGTGCCAGCAGACACAGGGAAGAGGGGTCCAATGAGCAGTTCTTC	CASRHREEGSNEQFF
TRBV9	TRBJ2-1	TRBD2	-	TGTGCCAGCAGCGTAGGCCCTCTGGGACTAGCGGGAGTGGGGCAGTTCTTC	CASSVGPLGLAGVGQFF
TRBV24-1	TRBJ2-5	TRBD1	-	TGTGCCACCAGTGATCCCAGGGGACAGGAAGAGACCCAGTACTTC	CATSDPRGQEETQYF
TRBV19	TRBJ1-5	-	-	TGTGCCAGTACCCCGGAGGTCCTTGATCAGCCCCAGCATTTT	CASTPEVLDQPQHF
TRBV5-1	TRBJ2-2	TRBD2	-	TGCGCCAGCATTCCAGCGGCTAGCGGGGTAAAGTACACCGGGGAGCTGTTTTTT	CASIPAASGVKYTGELFF
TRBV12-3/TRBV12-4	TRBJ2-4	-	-	TGTGCCAGCAGTTCTAACATTCAGTACTTC	CASSSNIQYF
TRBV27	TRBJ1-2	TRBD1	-	TGTGCCAGCAGCCAGAGACTGGACAGGGCGGGCTATGGCTACACCTTC	CASSQRLDRAGYGYTF
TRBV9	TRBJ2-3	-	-	TGTGCCAGCAGCGTAGAGGGCAGGGTGGGAGATACGCAGTATTTT	CASSVEGRVGDTQYF
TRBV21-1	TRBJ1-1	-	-	TGTGCCAGCAGCAAAAGAGGGGACAGGGGGCCGAGCGCCAACACTGAAGCTTTCTTT	CASSKRGDRGPSANTEAFF
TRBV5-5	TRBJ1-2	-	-	TGTGCCAGCAGCGAGTCACTTTCGACAGGAAACTATGGCTACACCTTC	CASSESLSTGNYGYTF
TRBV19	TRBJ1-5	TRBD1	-	TGTGCCAGTAGTACGTCATCTCGGACAGGGGTTAATCAGCCCCAGCATTTT	CASSTSSRTGVNQPQHF
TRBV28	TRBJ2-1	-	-	TGTGCCAGCAGTGTGACAGGTACATACAATGAGCAGTTCTTC	CASSVTGTYNEQFF
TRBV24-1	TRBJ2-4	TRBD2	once	TGTGCCACCAGTGGTGGGACTAGCGAGGGCATTCAGTACTTC	CATSGGTSEGIQYF
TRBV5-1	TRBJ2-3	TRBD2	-	TGCGCCAGCAGCCGGATAGCGGGAGAGGCAGATACGCAGTATTTT	CASSRIAGEADTQYF
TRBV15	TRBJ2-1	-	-	TGTGCCACCAGACGACTAGAGGGATGGGATGAGCAGTTCTTC	CATRRLEGWDEQFF
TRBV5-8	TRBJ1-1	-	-	TGTGCCAGCAGCCTCCTAGGTGGCCCCCCCCACGAAGCTTTCTTT	CASSLLGGPPHEAFF
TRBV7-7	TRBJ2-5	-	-	TGTGCCAGCAGCGTGGACAGAGAGACCCAGTACTTC	CASSVDRETQYF
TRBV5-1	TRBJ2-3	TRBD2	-	TGCGCCAGCAGCCAACCTCTAGCGGGAGGGAATACGCAGTATTTT	CASSQPLAGGNTQYF
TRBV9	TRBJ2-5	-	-	TGTGCCAGCAGCGAACACGGGAGTGGCGGGACCCAGTACTTC	CASSEHGSGGTQYF
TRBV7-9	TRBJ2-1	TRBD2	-	TGTGCCAGCCAGCGGGATCCCTCCTACAATGAGCAGTTCTTC	CASQRDPSYNEQFF
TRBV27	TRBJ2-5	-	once	TGTGCCAGCAGTTCCCAGGGTTCGGAGACCCAGTACTTC	CASSSQGSETQYF
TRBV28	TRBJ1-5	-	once	TGTGCCAGCAGTTTATCTTGGGGCGAGGGCAATCAGCCCCAGCATTTT	CASSLSWGEGNQPQHF
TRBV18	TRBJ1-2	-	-	TGTGCCAGCTCACCTTCTCTAGGGGACTATGGCTACACCTTC	CASSPSLGDYGYTF
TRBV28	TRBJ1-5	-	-	TGTGCCAGCAGTTTTAGCCACTCGACAGGCAGGGGTTTCTGGCCCCAGCATTTT	CASSFSHSTGRGFWPQHF
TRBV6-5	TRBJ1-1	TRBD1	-	TGTGCCAGCACCCTATTTTCAGGGGGCGGTGAAGCTTTCTTT	CASTLFSGGGEAFF
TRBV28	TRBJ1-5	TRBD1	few	TGTGCCAGCAGTTTGGGGGGGACAGGGCAGCCCCAGCATTTT	CASSLGGTGQPQHF
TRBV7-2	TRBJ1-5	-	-	TGTGCCAGCAGCTTAGGGGGCCTTAATCAGCCCCAGCATTTT	CASSLGGLNQPQHF